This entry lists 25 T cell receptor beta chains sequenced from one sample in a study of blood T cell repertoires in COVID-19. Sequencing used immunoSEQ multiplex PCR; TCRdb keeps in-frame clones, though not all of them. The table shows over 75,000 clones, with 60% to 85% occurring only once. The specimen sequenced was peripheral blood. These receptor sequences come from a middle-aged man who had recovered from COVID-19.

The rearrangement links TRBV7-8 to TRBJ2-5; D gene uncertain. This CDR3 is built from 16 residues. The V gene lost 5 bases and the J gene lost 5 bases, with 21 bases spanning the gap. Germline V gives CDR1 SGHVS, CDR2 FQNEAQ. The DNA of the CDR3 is TGTGCCAGCAGCCATGCGGTTTCTCGAAATTCGGAGACCCAGTACTTC. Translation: CASSHAVSRNSETQYF.

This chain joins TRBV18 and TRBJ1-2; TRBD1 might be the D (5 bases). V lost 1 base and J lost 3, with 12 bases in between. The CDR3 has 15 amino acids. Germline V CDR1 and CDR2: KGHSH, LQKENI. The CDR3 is CASSPRAGNDYGYTF. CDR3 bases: TGTGCCAGCTCACCACGGGCAGGGAACGACTATGGCTACACCTTC.

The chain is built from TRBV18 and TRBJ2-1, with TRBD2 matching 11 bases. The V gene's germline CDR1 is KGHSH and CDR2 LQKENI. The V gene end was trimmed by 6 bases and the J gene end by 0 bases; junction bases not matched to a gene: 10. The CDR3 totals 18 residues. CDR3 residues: CASSPGLAGTYSYNEQFF. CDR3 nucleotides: TGTGCCAGCTCGCCTGGACTAGCGGGTACTTACTCCTACAATGAGCAGTTCTTC.

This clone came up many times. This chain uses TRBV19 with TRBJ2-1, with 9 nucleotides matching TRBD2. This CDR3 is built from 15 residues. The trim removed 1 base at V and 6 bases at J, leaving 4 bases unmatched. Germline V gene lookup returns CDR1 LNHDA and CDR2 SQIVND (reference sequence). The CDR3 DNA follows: TGTGCCAGTAGTATAGGGACTAGCGCAAGCAATGAGCAGTTCTTC. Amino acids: CASSIGTSASNEQFF. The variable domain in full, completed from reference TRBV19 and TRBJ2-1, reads DGGITQSPKYLFRKEGQNVTLSCEQNLNHDAMYWYRQDPGQGLRLIYYSQIVNDFQKGDIAEGYSVSREKKESFPLTVTSAQKNPTAFYLCASSIGTSASNEQFFGPGTRLTVL.

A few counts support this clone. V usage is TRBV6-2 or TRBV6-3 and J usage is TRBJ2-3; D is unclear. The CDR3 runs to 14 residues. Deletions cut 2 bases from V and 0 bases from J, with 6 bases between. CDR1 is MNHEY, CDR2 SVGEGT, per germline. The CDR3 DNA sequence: TGTGCCAGCAGTTACCGTACTAGCACAGATACGCAGTATTTT. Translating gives CASSYRTSTDTQYF.

CDR3 sequence reads: CASSGQGETQYF. In nucleotides, the CDR3 is TGTGCCAGCAGTGGACAGGGGGAGACCCAGTACTTC. The V and J genes are TRBV2 and TRBJ2-5; 8 bases align to TRBD1. CDR1 and CDR2 from the germline V gene are SNHLY and FYNNEI. This CDR3 spans 12 amino acids. Germline trimming cut 4 bases from V and 5 bases from J; bases unmatched to any gene: 0.

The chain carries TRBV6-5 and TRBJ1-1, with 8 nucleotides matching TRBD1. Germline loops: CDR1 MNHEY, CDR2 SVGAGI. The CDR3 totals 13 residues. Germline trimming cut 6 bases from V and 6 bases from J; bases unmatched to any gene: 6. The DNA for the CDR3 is TGTGCCAGCAGAAGCACAGGGGGAGCTGAAGCTTTCTTT. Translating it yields CASRSTGGAEAFF.

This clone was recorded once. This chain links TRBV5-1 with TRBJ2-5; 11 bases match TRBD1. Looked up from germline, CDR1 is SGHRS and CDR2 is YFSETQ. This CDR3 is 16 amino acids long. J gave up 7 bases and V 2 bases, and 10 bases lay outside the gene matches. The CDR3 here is CASSFRDRGVYGTQYF. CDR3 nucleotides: TGCGCCAGCAGCTTCCGGGACAGGGGGGTATACGGGACCCAGTACTTC.

The CDR3 DNA follows: TGCGCCAGCAGCAGCCGACAGGGGGTGCGGGAGACCCAGTACTTC. Translated, it gives CASSSRQGVRETQYF. The chain has TRBV5-1 and TRBJ2-5; TRBD1 aligns across 9 bases. V gave up 4 bases and J gave up 5 bases; unmatched junction bases: 9. CDR3 size: 15 residues. Germline-derived CDR1 and CDR2 are SGHRS and YFSETQ.

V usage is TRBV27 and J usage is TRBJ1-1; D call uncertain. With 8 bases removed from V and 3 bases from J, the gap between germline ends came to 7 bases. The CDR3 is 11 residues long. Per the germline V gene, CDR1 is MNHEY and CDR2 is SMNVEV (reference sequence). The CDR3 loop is CASLSYTEAFF. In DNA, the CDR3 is TGTGCCAGCCTATCATACACTGAAGCTTTCTTT.

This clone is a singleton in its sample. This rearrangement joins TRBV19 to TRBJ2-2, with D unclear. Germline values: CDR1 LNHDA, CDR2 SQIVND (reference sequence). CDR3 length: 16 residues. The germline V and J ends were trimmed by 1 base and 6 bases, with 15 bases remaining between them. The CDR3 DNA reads TGTGCCAGTAGTATAGCCCGAGTAGTTGATTCCGGGGAGCTGTTTTTT. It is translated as CASSIARVVDSGELFF.

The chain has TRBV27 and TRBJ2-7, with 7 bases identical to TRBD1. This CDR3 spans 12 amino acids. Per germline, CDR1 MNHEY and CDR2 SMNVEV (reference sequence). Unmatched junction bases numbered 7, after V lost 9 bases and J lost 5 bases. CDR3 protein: CASNGQANEQYF. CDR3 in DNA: TGTGCCAGTAACGGACAGGCCAACGAGCAGTACTTC.

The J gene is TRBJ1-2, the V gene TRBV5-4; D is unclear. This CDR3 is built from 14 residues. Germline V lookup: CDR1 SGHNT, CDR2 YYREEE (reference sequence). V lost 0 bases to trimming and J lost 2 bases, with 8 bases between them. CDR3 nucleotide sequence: TGTGCCAGCAGCTTGGCCTTGGGCAACTATGGCTACACCTTC. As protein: CASSLALGNYGYTF.

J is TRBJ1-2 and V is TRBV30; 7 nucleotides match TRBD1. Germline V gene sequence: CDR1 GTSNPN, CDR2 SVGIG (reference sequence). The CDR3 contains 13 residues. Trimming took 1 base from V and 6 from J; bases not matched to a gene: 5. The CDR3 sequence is CAWSDQTGNGYTF. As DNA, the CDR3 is TGTGCCTGGAGTGACCAGACAGGGAATGGCTACACCTTC. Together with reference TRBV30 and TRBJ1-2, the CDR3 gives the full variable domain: SQTIHQWPATLVQPVGSPLSLECTVEGTSNPNLYWYRQAAGRGLQLLFYSVGIGQISSEVPQNLSASRPQDRQFILSSKKLLLSDSGFYLCAWSDQTGNGYTFGSGTRLTVV.

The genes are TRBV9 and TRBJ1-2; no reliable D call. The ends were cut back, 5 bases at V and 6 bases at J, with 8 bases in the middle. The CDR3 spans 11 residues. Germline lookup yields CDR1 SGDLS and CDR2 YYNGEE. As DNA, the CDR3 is TGTGCCAGCAGAGACAAGGATGGCTACACCTTC. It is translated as CASRDKDGYTF.

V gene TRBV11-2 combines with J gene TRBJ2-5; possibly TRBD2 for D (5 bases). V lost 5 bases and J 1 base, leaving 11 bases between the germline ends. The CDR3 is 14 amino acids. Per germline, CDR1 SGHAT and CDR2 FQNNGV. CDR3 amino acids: CASSPRGAQETQYF. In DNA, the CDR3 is TGTGCCAGCAGCCCCCGGGGAGCCCAAGAGACCCAGTACTTC.

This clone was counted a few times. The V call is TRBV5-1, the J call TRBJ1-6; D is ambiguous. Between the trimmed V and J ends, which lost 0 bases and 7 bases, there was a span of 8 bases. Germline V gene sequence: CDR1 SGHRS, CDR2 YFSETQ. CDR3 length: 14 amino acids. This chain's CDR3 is CASSLETGNSPLHF. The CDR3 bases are TGCGCCAGCAGCTTGGAGACGGGAAATTCACCCCTCCACTTT.

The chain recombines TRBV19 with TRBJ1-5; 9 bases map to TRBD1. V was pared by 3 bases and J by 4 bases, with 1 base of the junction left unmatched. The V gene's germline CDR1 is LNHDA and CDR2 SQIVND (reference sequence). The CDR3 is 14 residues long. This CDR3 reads CASSMTGGNQPQHF. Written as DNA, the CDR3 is TGTGCCAGTAGTATGACAGGGGGGAATCAGCCCCAGCATTTT.

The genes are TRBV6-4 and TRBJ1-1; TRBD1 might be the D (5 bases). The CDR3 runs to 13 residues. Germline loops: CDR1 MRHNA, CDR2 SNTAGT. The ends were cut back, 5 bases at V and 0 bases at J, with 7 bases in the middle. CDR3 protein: CASSSTVNTEAFF. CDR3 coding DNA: TGTGCCAGCAGTTCGACAGTGAACACTGAAGCTTTCTTT.

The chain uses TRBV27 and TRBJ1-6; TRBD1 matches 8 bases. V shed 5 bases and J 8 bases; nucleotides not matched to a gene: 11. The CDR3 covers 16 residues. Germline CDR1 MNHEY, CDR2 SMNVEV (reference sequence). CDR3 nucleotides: TGTGCCAGCAGTACCCTTCGACAGGGGTTGCATTCACCCCTCCACTTT. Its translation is CASSTLRQGLHSPLHF.

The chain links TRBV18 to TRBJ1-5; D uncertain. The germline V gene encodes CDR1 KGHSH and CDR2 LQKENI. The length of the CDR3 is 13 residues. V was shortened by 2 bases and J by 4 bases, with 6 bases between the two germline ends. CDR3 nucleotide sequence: TGTGCCAGCTCACCATCAACTAATCAGCCCCAGCATTTT. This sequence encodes CASSPSTNQPQHF.

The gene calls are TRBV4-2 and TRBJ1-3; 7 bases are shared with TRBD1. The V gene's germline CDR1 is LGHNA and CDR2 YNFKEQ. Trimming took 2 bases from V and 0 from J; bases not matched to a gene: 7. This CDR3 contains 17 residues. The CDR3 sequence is CASSQTGQSYSGNTIYF. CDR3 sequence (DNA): TGTGCCAGCAGCCAAACGGGACAGTCTTACTCTGGAAACACCATATATTTT.

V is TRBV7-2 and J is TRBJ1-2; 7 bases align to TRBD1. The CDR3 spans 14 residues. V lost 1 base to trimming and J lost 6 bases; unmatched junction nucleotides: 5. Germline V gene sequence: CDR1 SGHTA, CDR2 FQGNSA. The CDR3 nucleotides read TGTGCCAGCAGCTTAGGAGGGGGCATGCATGGCTACACCTTC. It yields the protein CASSLGGGMHGYTF.

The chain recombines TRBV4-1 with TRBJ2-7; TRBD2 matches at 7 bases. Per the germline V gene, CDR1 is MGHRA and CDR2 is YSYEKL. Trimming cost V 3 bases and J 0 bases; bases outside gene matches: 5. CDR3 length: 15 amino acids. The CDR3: CASSQHAGVSYEQYF. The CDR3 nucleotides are TGCGCCAGCAGCCAGCATGCGGGAGTCTCCTACGAGCAGTACTTC.

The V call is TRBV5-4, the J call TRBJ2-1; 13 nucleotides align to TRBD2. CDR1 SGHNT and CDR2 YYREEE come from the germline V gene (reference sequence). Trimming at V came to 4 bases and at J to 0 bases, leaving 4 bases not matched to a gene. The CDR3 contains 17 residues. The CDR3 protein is CASSPWTSGSSYNEQFF. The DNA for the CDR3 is TGTGCCAGCAGCCCCTGGACTAGCGGGAGCTCCTACAATGAGCAGTTCTTC. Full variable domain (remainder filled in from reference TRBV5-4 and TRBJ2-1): ETGVTQSPTHLIKTRGQQVTLRCSSQSGHNTVSWYQQALGQGPQFIFQYYREEENGRGNFPPRFSGLQFPNYSSELNVNALELDDSALYLCASSPWTSGSSYNEQFFGPGTRLTVL.